A selection of T cell receptor beta chains follows, all from one sample in a study of blood T cell repertoires in COVID-19. Libraries were prepared by immunoSEQ multiplex PCR; TCRdb keeps only in-frame clonotypes and omits some of them. The sample contains under 150,000 clones, over 55% of which appear only once. Sequencing used peripheral blood. Receptor source: a woman aged 65 to 85 with acute or convalescent COVID-19. Each CDR3 is given with its conserved first and last residue. D genes are given only for firm matches.

D	V	CDR3
-	TRBV28	CATKVRDTEAFF
TRBD1	TRBV6-2/TRBV6-3	CASSHRTGYNEQFF
-	TRBV10-1	CASSESLEGEQFF
TRBD1	TRBV7-8	CASTGQGAVDTQYF
TRBD2	TRBV6-2/TRBV6-3	CASSFSGGAREQYF
TRBD2	TRBV14	CASSYYGGAMDEQFF
-	TRBV11-2	CASSSRTNLALHF
-	TRBV21-1	CASNRDRGIYGYTF
TRBD2	TRBV7-9	CASSQGGGRGEQYF
TRBD2	TRBV27	CASRPGLAGSSGELFF
TRBD2	TRBV9	CASNSGLAGSHEQYF
-	TRBV6-2/TRBV6-3	CASSAGGQYGYTF
TRBD2	TRBV7-2	CASSFSGEGTDTQYF
TRBD1	TRBV4-3	CASSQKGQGNSPLHF
TRBD2	TRBV15	CATSRDEREVPTDTQYF
TRBD1	TRBV11-2	CASSFPHRGGNTEAFF
TRBD1	TRBV19	CASSIRPGQGGSGTEAFF
TRBD1	TRBV5-4	CASSLQGWDNSPLHF
TRBD2	TRBV19	CASSNPQVAGEGEQFF
-	TRBV9	CASSVARTASTDTQYF
TRBD1	TRBV7-9	CASSPRTGGTEAFF
-	TRBV29-1	CSVEGAGSNYEQYF
-	TRBV6-5	CASSPTYTNYGYTF
TRBD1	TRBV10-3	CAISELGTGEVYEQYF
TRBD1	TRBV4-1	CASSQTGGSSYNSPLHF
-	TRBV19	CASSMSTQYNEQFF
-	TRBV19	CASSKPILNQPQHF
-	TRBV3-1/TRBV3-2	CASSPSGPSGNTIYF
-	TRBV4-1	CASSQVGPDTGELFF
TRBD1	TRBV11-3	CASSPRQGAGEQYF
TRBD2	TRBV2	CASSETAGGGGEQFF
TRBD2	TRBV6-1	CASSEGVSGGIYTQYF
-	TRBV6-5	CASSSGQYNEQFF
TRBD1	TRBV19	CASSKLRGQPQHF
TRBD2	TRBV27	CASSPNRGGTGELFF
TRBD1	TRBV29-1	CSVWDRETYNEQFF
TRBD1	TRBV2	CASRGTGVYYGYTF
TRBD2	TRBV7-8	CASRQGSGTSGVGETQYF
-	TRBV3-1/TRBV3-2	CASSLRKGSGYTF
-	TRBV5-5	CASRLRDFQETQYF
TRBD2	TRBV5-1	CASSLDLAGGWNEQFF
TRBD2	TRBV2	CASSVYSGRADEQFF
TRBD1	TRBV9	CASSWDSTRETQYF
-	TRBV6-1	CASSEGAGANVLTF
TRBD1	TRBV9	CASSSGQGAYMQETQYF
TRBD1	TRBV19	CASSNRIQGESSPLHF
-	TRBV30	CAWSGGLQETQYF
-	TRBV4-1	CASSRKHTIGASTDTQYF
TRBD2	TRBV13	CASSRQVVAGATGELFF
-	TRBV5-1	CASSLGAGPIGNTIYF
-	TRBV3-1/TRBV3-2	CASSQVASSEQYF
-	TRBV5-6	CASSPRPGSYGYTF
-	TRBV6-5	CASSYSIAGAEAFF
TRBD1	TRBV5-4	CASSPSDRGLGGYTF
-	TRBV7-2	CASSLYLGMNTEAFF
TRBD1	TRBV5-8	CASSGPNRGGQPQHF
TRBD2	TRBV7-2	CASSTSSGGGYEQYF
TRBD1	TRBV28	CASSSGQGVANVLTF
TRBD2	TRBV7-9	CASSVTSGRQETQYF